The rows below give T cell receptor beta chains drawn from one sample of a study of shared clonotypes between healthy human individuals. TCRdb's table, derived via immunoSEQ multiplex PCR, lists solely in-frame clones and lacks some. The top ten hold approximately 0.37% of the sample, which has about 2.4 million clones, approximately 94% seen once. The sample was naive CD4+ T cells from PBMCs. Receptor source: a man aged 18 to 30 in good health. Some clones in this sample may be carry-over from other donors' samples. The CDR3 runs from the conserved cysteine through the conserved F or W. D genes are given only for firm matches. Expanded clones get a size class; other rows say once, few or many, or leave the size out.

cdr3_aa,cdr3_nt,clone_size,d_call,j_call,v_call
CASSIASRGNTEAFF,TGTGCCAGTAGTATAGCGTCGCGGGGGAACACTGAAGCTTTCTTT,-,-,TRBJ1-1,TRBV19
CASSQMEQGVLRSNQPQHF,TGTGCCAGCTCCCAGATGGAGCAGGGTGTGTTAAGAAGCAATCAGCCCCAGCATTTT,-,-,TRBJ1-5,TRBV18
CASSPGGDSTNYGYTF,TGTGCCAGCAGCCCAGGGGGGGACAGCACTAACTATGGCTACACCTTC,-,TRBD1,TRBJ1-2,TRBV7-8
CASRARGDYEQYF,TGTGCCAGCAGGGCCAGGGGCGACTACGAGCAGTACTTC,once,-,TRBJ2-7,TRBV7-2
CASSEMRGTSGNTIYF,TGTGCCAGCAGTGAAATGCGAGGGACCTCTGGAAACACCATATATTTT,-,-,TRBJ1-3,TRBV25-1
CASSRSDREGTEAFF,TGTGCCAGCAGTAGATCGGACAGGGAGGGCACTGAAGCTTTCTTT,-,TRBD1,TRBJ1-1,TRBV27
CASTSGLEVTQPQHF,TGTGCCAGCACCTCGGGTTTAGAGGTCACTCAGCCCCAGCATTTT,-,-,TRBJ1-5,TRBV7-9
CASSMERGTGGKIEKLFF,TGTGCCAGTAGTATGGAAAGGGGGACAGGGGGCAAGATTGAAAAACTGTTTTTT,-,TRBD1,TRBJ1-4,TRBV19
CASGIGTANEKLFF,TGTGCCAGTGGCATTGGGACGGCTAATGAAAAACTGTTTTTT,-,-,TRBJ1-4,TRBV18
CASSPTPGVDEQYF,TGCGCCAGCAGCCCCACCCCGGGAGTGGACGAGCAGTACTTC,-,-,TRBJ2-7,TRBV5-1
CASSLPGTSASTDTQYF,TGTGCCAGCAGTCTCCCAGGGACTAGCGCAAGCACAGATACGCAGTATTTT,-,TRBD2,TRBJ2-3,TRBV28
CASSYPSGEQYF,TGTGCCAGCAGCTATCCGAGTGGCGAGCAGTACTTC,few,-,TRBJ2-7,TRBV7-9
CSAQNTEAFF,TGCAGCGCCCAAAACACTGAAGCTTTCTTT,few,-,TRBJ1-1,TRBV29-1
CASSPPGQEDEAFF,TGTGCCAGCAGTCCCCCGGGACAGGAGGATGAAGCTTTCTTT,-,TRBD1,TRBJ1-1,TRBV28
CASSQVISGSGEQYF,TGTGCCAGCAGCCAAGTTATCAGCGGGAGTGGAGAGCAGTACTTC,-,TRBD2,TRBJ2-7,TRBV14
CAWAEGTSYEQYF,TGTGCCTGGGCCGAAGGCACATCCTACGAGCAGTACTTC,once,-,TRBJ2-7,TRBV30
CASGNSGSGNTIYF,TGTGCCAGTGGGAATTCCGGCTCTGGAAACACCATATATTTT,-,-,TRBJ1-3,TRBV19
CASSTRRAGGGRETQYF,TGTGCCAGCAGTACACGTAGGGCGGGGGGAGGCCGAGAGACCCAGTACTTC,-,TRBD2,TRBJ2-5,TRBV2
CASSVGLAGENFHEQYF,TGTGCCAGCAGCGTGGGACTAGCGGGAGAAAACTTCCACGAGCAGTACTTC,-,-,TRBJ2-7,TRBV21-1
CASSYTTGSERAFF,TGTGCCAGCAGTTACACGACAGGATCGGAGAGAGCTTTCTTT,-,-,TRBJ1-1,TRBV6-6
CASSESSGREGYEQYF,TGTGCCAGCAGTGAATCTAGCGGGAGGGAGGGGTACGAGCAGTACTTC,-,TRBD2,TRBJ2-7,TRBV6-1
CASSLQGTGETSYGYTF,TGTGCCAGCTCACTCCAGGGGACAGGGGAGACTAGCTATGGCTACACCTTC,few,TRBD1,TRBJ1-2,TRBV18
CASSGGDRGREKLFF,TGTGCCAGCAGTGGGGGGGACAGGGGGCGAGAAAAACTGTTTTTT,-,TRBD1,TRBJ1-4,TRBV28
CAWSESGRGRTEAFF,TGTGCCTGGAGTGAATCCGGGAGAGGGAGAACTGAAGCTTTCTTT,-,-,TRBJ1-1,TRBV30
CASSQDLAGESETQYF,TGTGCCAGCAGTCAAGATCTAGCGGGAGAGTCTGAGACCCAGTACTTC,-,TRBD2,TRBJ2-5,TRBV2
CASSYNRGRAEAFF,TGTGCCAGCAGCTACAACAGGGGGCGGGCTGAAGCTTTCTTT,-,TRBD1,TRBJ1-1,TRBV11-1
CASRDRVNTEAFF,TGTGCCAGTAGGGACAGAGTAAACACTGAAGCTTTCTTT,few,-,TRBJ1-1,TRBV19
CASSQDLREEQFF,TGTGCCAGCAGCCAAGATCTGCGGGAGGAGCAGTTCTTC,-,TRBD2,TRBJ2-1,TRBV14
CASSSPPKGEQFF,TGTGCCAGCAGCTCCCCTCCTAAAGGTGAGCAGTTCTTC,-,-,TRBJ2-1,TRBV7-9
CASSPGLAGVSEQYF,TGTGCCAGCAGTCCGGGACTAGCGGGAGTGAGCGAGCAGTACTTC,-,TRBD2,TRBJ2-7,TRBV28
CASSISRSTDTQYF,TGTGCCAGTAGTATCTCGCGGAGCACAGATACGCAGTATTTT,-,-,TRBJ2-3,TRBV19
CASSRTGIEQFF,TGTGCCAGCTCCAGGACCGGTATTGAGCAGTTCTTC,-,-,TRBJ2-1,TRBV2
CAWKKPGTISEQFF,TGTGCCTGGAAGAAACCCGGGACTATAAGTGAGCAGTTCTTC,-,TRBD2,TRBJ2-1,TRBV30
CASNTGGNPYEQYF,TGTGCCAGCAACACCGGGGGAAACCCTTACGAGCAGTACTTC,-,-,TRBJ2-7,TRBV28
CASSLISRATGELFF,TGTGCCAGCAGCTTAATAAGTCGGGCCACCGGGGAGCTGTTTTTT,-,-,TRBJ2-2,TRBV7-3
CASSFLAGGAGELFF,TGTGCCAGCAGTTTTTTAGCGGGAGGGGCCGGGGAGCTGTTTTTT,-,TRBD2,TRBJ2-2,TRBV6-6
CASSGDRVSSYNEQFF,TGTGCCAGCAGCGGGGACAGGGTAAGCTCCTACAATGAGCAGTTCTTC,-,TRBD1,TRBJ2-1,TRBV2
CSVREGAYEQYF,TGCAGCGTACGGGAGGGAGCCTACGAGCAGTACTTC,-,TRBD2,TRBJ2-7,TRBV29-1
CASSWRRQGVGPGANVLTF,TGTGCCAGCAGCTGGAGACGACAGGGGGTGGGCCCTGGGGCCAACGTCCTGACTTTC,-,TRBD1,TRBJ2-6,TRBV11-2
CASSLGTVDGYTF,TGTGCCAGCAGCCTAGGGACAGTGGATGGCTACACCTTC,-,TRBD1,TRBJ1-2,TRBV7-2
CASSWDSNTEAFF,TGTGCCAGCAGCTGGGACAGCAACACTGAAGCTTTCTTT,-,TRBD1,TRBJ1-1,TRBV7-8
CASSPAGARSNQPQHF,TGTGCCAGCAGTCCGGCCGGGGCCCGTAGCAATCAGCCCCAGCATTTT,-,-,TRBJ1-5,TRBV28
CASSQETGAKETQYF,TGTGCCAGCAGCCAAGAGACAGGGGCGAAAGAGACCCAGTACTTC,-,TRBD1,TRBJ2-5,TRBV4-2